These 21 T cell receptor beta chains came from one sample sequenced in a study of T cells and copy number aberrations in small-cell lung cancer. Here immunoSEQ multiplex PCR was the method, and the copy in TCRdb shows in-frame clones only, minus some. The sample contains thousands of clones, over 65% of which appear only once. Sequencing was done on a sample of normal tissue next to the tumor. The receptors derive from a man in his fifties with small cell lung cancer.

The chain links TRBV27 to TRBJ2-5; 9 bases are shared with TRBD1. Looked up from germline, CDR1 is MNHEY and CDR2 is SMNVEV (reference sequence). CDR3 size: 15 residues. V was pared by 5 bases and J by 6 bases, with 10 bases of the junction left unmatched. DNA of the CDR3: TGTGCCAGCAGTCTCGCCGGACAGGGGTTGCAGACCCAGTACTTC. Translated, it gives CASSLAGQGLQTQYF.

The rearrangement links TRBV7-6 to TRBJ2-1; no reliable D call. Deletions cut 4 bases from V and 9 bases from J, with 16 bases between. The CDR3 contains 14 residues. CDR1 and CDR2 (germline): SGHVS, FNYEAQ. In DNA, the CDR3 is TGTGCCAGCAGCTCCCGTTTATCAGAGCTTGAGCAGTTCTTC. It is translated as CASSSRLSELEQFF. The full variable domain, in which reference TRBV7-6 and TRBJ2-1 provide the parts outside the CDR3, is GAGVSQSPRYKVTKRGQDVALRCDPISGHVSLYWYRQALGQGPEFLTYFNYEAQQDKSGLPNDRFSAERPEGSISTLTIQRTEQRDSAMYRCASSSRLSELEQFFGPGTRLTVL.

The chain employs TRBV2 and TRBJ1-1; unclear D gene. The CDR3 has 14 residues. The V gene lost 1 base and the J gene lost 6 bases, with 12 bases spanning the gap. In germline, CDR1 is SNHLY, CDR2 FYNNEI. The CDR3 loop reads CASSEGFRRAEAFF. The CDR3 nucleotides read TGTGCCAGCAGTGAAGGGTTCAGAAGGGCTGAAGCTTTCTTT.

The chain has TRBV14 and TRBJ2-5, with TRBD1 matching over 7 bases. This CDR3 region has 13 residues. Germline V gives CDR1 SGHDN, CDR2 FVKESK. V shed 5 bases, J shed 10 bases, and the junction held 10 bases outside the gene matches. Here the CDR3 DNA reads TGTGCCAGCAGCGAAGGTGTCCGGGACAGCCAGTACTTC. It is translated as CASSEGVRDSQYF.

This chain joins TRBV2 and TRBJ2-6, with D perhaps TRBD2 (6 bases). This CDR3 region has 15 residues. Germline values: CDR1 SNHLY, CDR2 FYNNEI. The V gene lost 1 base and the J gene lost 4 bases, with 8 bases spanning the gap. The CDR3 region is CASSEGRVGANVLTF. The CDR3 bases are TGTGCCAGCAGTGAAGGGAGGGTCGGGGCCAACGTCCTGACTTTC. The full variable domain, rest sourced from reference TRBV2 and TRBJ2-6, is EPEVTQTPSHQVTQMGQEVILRCVPISNHLYFYWYRQILGQKVEFLVSFYNNEISEKSEIFDDQFSVERPDGSNFTLKIRSTKLEDSAMYFCASSEGRVGANVLTFGAGSRLTVL.

This chain connects TRBV6-1 to TRBJ2-4, with 9 bases lining up with TRBD2. The germline gives CDR1 MNHNS, CDR2 SASEGT. After removal of 1 base from V and 9 bases from J, the junction contained 16 bases not matched to a gene. The CDR3 is 18 amino acids. CDR3 protein: CASSEEASGTLARGIQYF. The CDR3 nucleotides are TGTGCCAGCAGTGAAGAGGCTAGCGGGACCTTAGCCAGGGGCATTCAGTACTTC.

This chain connects TRBV27 to TRBJ2-3; 10 bases match TRBD1. Germline CDR1 and CDR2: MNHEY and SMNVEV (reference sequence). The CDR3 length is 14 residues. Trimming cost V 0 bases and J 12 bases; bases outside gene matches: 6. In DNA form, the CDR3 reads TGTGCCAGCAGTTTATCGCGGGGACAGGGGATACAGTATTTT. This translates into CASSLSRGQGIQYF.

The V and J genes are TRBV27 and TRBJ2-7; a possible D gene is TRBD1 (6 bases). From germline, CDR1 is MNHEY and CDR2 SMNVEV (reference sequence). The CDR3 covers 13 residues. With 5 bases removed from V and 5 bases from J, the gap between germline ends came to 13 bases. The CDR3 here is CASSLIPGDEQYF. The CDR3 DNA sequence: TGTGCCAGCAGTCTTATCCCAGGGGACGAGCAGTACTTC.

The gene calls are TRBV19 and TRBJ2-7; 9 positions match TRBD2. The V gene end was trimmed by 3 bases and the J gene end by 1 base; junction bases not matched to a gene: 4. Germline CDR1 LNHDA, CDR2 SQIVND (reference sequence). CDR3 length: 15 residues. The chain's CDR3 is CASSIQREESYEQYF. CDR3 bases: TGTGCCAGTAGTATCCAGCGGGAGGAATCCTACGAGCAGTACTTC.

The CDR3 here is CASSADSQETQYF. The CDR3 region has the DNA TGTGCCAGCAGCGCGGACAGTCAAGAGACCCAGTACTTC. The genes are TRBV2 and TRBJ2-5, with D possibly being TRBD1 (6 bases). Trimming removed 6 bases from V and 2 bases from J, with 10 bases in between. This CDR3 has 13 amino acids. Germline-derived CDR1 and CDR2 are SNHLY and FYNNEI.

The CDR3 loop reads CASRGYRGQGPQHF. For the CDR3, the DNA is TGTGCCAGCAGGGGGTACAGAGGCCAAGGGCCCCAGCATTTT. The chain joins TRBV2 to TRBJ1-5; no firm D call. Germline V gene sequence: CDR1 SNHLY, CDR2 FYNNEI. Trimming removed 6 bases at V and 9 bases at J, with 18 bases between. The CDR3 contains 14 residues.

The chain couples TRBV6-1 to TRBJ2-1; 9 bases agree with TRBD2. The V gene's germline CDR1 is MNHNS and CDR2 SASEGT. After removal of 3 bases from V and 15 bases from J, the junction contained 6 bases not matched to a gene. The length of the CDR3 is 12 residues. The CDR3 nucleotides are TGTGCCAGCAGTGAGACTAGCGGCTCGCTGTTCTTC. Translated: CASSETSGSLFF.

The rearrangement uses TRBV5-4 and TRBJ2-7, with 9 nucleotides matching TRBD1. CDR1 is SGHNT, CDR2 YYREEE, per germline (reference sequence). The CDR3 totals 15 residues. After removal of 3 bases from V and 3 bases from J, the junction contained 7 bases not matched to a gene. The CDR3, as DNA: TGTGCCAGCAGCTCCTTGGGACAGGGCCACTACGAGCAGTACTTC. Amino acid sequence: CASSSLGQGHYEQYF.

V usage is TRBV4-2 and J usage is TRBJ2-1, with 10 bases identical to TRBD2. V lost 6 bases and J lost 6; bases outside the gene matches: 11. Per the germline V gene, CDR1 is LGHNA and CDR2 is YNFKEQ. This CDR3 is 16 amino acids long. The CDR3 region has the DNA TGTGCCAGCAGGCCCCCCACTAGCGGGACTACCAATGAGCAGTTCTTC. Translation gives CASRPPTSGTTNEQFF.

This clone has a single count. The V and J genes are TRBV6-4 and TRBJ2-1, with a weak D call TRBD2 (7 bases). The CDR3 consists of 15 residues. The germline V gene encodes CDR1 MRHNA and CDR2 SNTAGT. Trimming took 3 bases from V and 7 from J, leaving 16 bases between them. The CDR3: CASSEVGAGHNEQFF. The CDR3 nucleotides read TGTGCCAGCAGTGAGGTCGGAGCGGGACATAATGAGCAGTTCTTC.

The chain recombines TRBV7-3 with TRBJ2-5; 16 positions match TRBD2. The J segment lost 4 bases and the V segment lost 5 bases, leaving 10 bases of the junction unmatched. In germline, CDR1 is SGHTA, CDR2 FQGTGA. The CDR3 length is 18 residues. CDR3 residues: CASSPGTSGRARGETQYF. CDR3 nucleotides: TGTGCCAGCAGCCCCGGGACTAGCGGGAGGGCCCGAGGAGAGACCCAGTACTTC. Full variable domain (outside the CDR3, taken from reference TRBV7-3 and TRBJ2-5): GAGVSQTPSNKVTEKGKYVELRCDPISGHTALYWYRQSLGQGPEFLIYFQGTGAADDSGLPNDRFFAVRPEGSVSTLKIQRTERGDSAVYLCASSPGTSGRARGETQYFGPGTRLLVL.

The V gene is TRBV11-3, the J gene TRBJ2-7; 9 bases match TRBD2. Germline-derived CDR1 and CDR2 are SGHNT and YENEEA. The J segment lost 3 bases and the V segment lost 2 bases, leaving 5 bases of the junction unmatched. CDR3 length: 15 residues. The CDR3 region has the DNA TGTGCCAGCAGCTTACACCGCGGGAGGGACTACGAGCAGTACTTC. The encoded protein is CASSLHRGRDYEQYF.

This chain joins TRBV30 and TRBJ1-2, with unresolved D. Germline V lookup: CDR1 GTSNPN, CDR2 SVGIG (reference sequence). The V end lost 2 bases, the J end lost 14 bases, and 15 bases lay between the germline ends. There are 11 residues in the CDR3. CDR3 DNA sequence: TGTGCCTGGAGTACGACCTCTATGCATACCTTC. The encoded protein is CAWSTTSMHTF.

The V gene is TRBV4-2, the J gene TRBJ2-7, with 9 positions matching TRBD2. Trimming at V came to 0 bases and at J to 3 bases, leaving 3 bases not matched to a gene. The CDR3 consists of 15 residues. CDR1 is LGHNA, CDR2 YNFKEQ, per germline. Here the CDR3 reads CASSQDLSGSYEQYF. The DNA of the CDR3 is TGTGCCAGCAGCCAAGATCTTAGCGGGAGCTACGAGCAGTACTTC.

The CDR3 here is CASSRVGERDTQYF. For the CDR3, the DNA is TGTGCCAGCAGCCGGGTGGGGGAGAGAGATACGCAGTATTTT. The genes are TRBV5-6 and TRBJ2-3; D is possibly TRBD1 or TRBD2 (5 bases each). The CDR3 covers 14 residues. V dropped 4 bases and J dropped 5 bases, with 14 bases sitting between them. CDR1 and CDR2 (germline): SGHDT, YYEEEE.

This chain uses TRBV5-1 with TRBJ2-7; D is undetermined. CDR3 size: 11 residues. V lost 5 bases and J 6 bases, leaving 9 bases between the germline ends. CDR1 and CDR2 from the germline V gene are SGHRS and YFSETQ. In nucleotides, the CDR3 is TGCGCCAGCAGTAGAGGAGTCGAGCAGTACTTC. Protein product: CASSRGVEQYF.